Here is one T cell receptor (beta chain) with its context. This record belongs to a study of control samples from healthy donors and cancer patients. Using immunoSEQ multiplex PCR, the repertoire was profiled, and TCRdb retains in-frame clones only, with some absent. Of 95,000 to 150,000 clones in the sample, more than 70% were seen once. The CDR3 loop spans 13 amino acids. From germline, CDR1 is KGHSH and CDR2 LQKENI. V gave up 2 bases and J gave up 1 base, with 5 bases separating them. Material: blood. The rearrangement joins TRBV18 to TRBJ1-1, with no clear D. This TCR was recovered from a man between 35 and 55 years old in good health. This CDR3 reads CASSPMTNTEAFF. The DNA of the CDR3 is TGTGCCAGCTCACCAATGACGAACACTGAAGCTTTCTTT.